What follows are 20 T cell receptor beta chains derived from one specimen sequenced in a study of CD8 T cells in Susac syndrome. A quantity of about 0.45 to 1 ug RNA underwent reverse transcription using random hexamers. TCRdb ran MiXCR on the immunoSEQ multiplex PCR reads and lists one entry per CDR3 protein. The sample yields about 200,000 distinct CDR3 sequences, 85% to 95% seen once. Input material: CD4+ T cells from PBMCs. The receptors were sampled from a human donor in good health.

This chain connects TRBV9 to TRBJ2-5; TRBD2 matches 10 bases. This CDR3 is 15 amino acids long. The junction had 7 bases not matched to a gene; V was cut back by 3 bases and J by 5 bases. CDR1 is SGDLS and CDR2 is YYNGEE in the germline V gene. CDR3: CASSGSSGGVETQYF. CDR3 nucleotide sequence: TGTGCCAGCAGCGGGTCAAGCGGGGGGGTGGAGACCCAGTACTTC.

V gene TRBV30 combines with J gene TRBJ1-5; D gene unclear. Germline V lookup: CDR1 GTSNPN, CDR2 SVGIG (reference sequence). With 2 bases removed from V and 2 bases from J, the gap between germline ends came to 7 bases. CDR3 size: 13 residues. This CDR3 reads CAWSSGGNQPQHF. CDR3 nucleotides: TGTGCCTGGAGTAGCGGGGGCAATCAGCCCCAGCATTTT.

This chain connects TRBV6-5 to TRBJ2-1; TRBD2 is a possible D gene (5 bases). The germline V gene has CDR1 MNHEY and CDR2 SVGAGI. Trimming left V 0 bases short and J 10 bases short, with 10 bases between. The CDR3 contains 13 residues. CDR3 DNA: TGTGCCAGCAGTTACTCGACTACCGGGGAGCAGTTCTTC. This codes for CASSYSTTGEQFF.

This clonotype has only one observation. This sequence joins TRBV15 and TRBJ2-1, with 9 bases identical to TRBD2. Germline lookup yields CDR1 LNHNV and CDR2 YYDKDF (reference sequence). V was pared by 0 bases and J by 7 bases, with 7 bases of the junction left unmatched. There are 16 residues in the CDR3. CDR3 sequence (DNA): TGTGCCACCAGCAGAGATGCGGGGGGGGCGGGGAATGAGCAGTTCTTC. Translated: CATSRDAGGAGNEQFF.

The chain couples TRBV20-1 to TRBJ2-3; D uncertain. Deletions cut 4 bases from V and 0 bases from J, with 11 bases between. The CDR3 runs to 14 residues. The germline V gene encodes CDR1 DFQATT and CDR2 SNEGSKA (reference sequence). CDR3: CSAMDPTSTDTQYF. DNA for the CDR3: TGCAGTGCTATGGACCCTACTAGCACAGATACGCAGTATTTT.

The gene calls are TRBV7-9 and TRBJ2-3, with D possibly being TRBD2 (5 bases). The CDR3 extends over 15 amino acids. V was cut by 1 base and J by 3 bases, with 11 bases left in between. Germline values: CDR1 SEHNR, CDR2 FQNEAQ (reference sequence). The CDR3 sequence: CASSLGGFETDTQYF. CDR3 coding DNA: TGTGCCAGCAGCTTAGGAGGGTTCGAAACAGATACGCAGTATTTT.

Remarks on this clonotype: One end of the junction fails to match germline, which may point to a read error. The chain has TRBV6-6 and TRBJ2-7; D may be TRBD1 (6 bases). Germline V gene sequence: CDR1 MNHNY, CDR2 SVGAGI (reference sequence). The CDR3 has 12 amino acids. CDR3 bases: TGTGCCAGCAGACCACCAACGGGGACACCGTCCTTC. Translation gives CASRPPTGTPSF.

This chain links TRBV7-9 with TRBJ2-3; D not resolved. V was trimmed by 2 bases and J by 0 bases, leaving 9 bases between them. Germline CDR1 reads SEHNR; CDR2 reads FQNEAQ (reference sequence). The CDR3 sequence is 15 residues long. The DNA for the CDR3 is TGTGCCAGCAGCTTAAACTTCATTAGCACAGATACGCAGTATTTT. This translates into CASSLNFISTDTQYF.

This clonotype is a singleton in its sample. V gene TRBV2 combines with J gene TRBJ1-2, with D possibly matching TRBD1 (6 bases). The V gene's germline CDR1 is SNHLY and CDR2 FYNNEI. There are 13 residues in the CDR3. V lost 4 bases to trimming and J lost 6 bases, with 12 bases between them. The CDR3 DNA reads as TGTGCCAGCAGTGCCTGGGGGCCTGATGGCTACACCTTC. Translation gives CASSAWGPDGYTF.

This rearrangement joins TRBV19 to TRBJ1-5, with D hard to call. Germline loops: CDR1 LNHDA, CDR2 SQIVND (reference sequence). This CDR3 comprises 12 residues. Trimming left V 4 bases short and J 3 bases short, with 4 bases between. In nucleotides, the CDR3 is TGTGCCAGTAGTACAGTCAATCAGCCCCAGCATTTT. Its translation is CASSTVNQPQHF.

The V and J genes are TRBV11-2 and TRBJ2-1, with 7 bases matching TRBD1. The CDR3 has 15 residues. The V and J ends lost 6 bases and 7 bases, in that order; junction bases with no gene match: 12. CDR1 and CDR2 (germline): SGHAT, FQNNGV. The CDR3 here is CASRHYRGPVNEQFF. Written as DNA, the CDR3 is TGTGCCAGCAGGCACTACAGGGGTCCCGTAAATGAGCAGTTCTTC.

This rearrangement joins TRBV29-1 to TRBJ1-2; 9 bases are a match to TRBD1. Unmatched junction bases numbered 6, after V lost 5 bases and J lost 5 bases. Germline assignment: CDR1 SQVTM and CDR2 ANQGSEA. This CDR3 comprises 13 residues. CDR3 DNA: TGCAGCGTTTCCGGGACAGGGATATATGGCTACACCTTC. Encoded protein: CSVSGTGIYGYTF.

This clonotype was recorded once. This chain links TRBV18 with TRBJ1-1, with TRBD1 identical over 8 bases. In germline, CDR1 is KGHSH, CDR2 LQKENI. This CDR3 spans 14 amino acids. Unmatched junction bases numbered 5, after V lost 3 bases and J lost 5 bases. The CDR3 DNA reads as TGTGCCAGCTCACCTCAGGGGGCGCCAACTGAAGCTTTCTTT. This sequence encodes CASSPQGAPTEAFF.

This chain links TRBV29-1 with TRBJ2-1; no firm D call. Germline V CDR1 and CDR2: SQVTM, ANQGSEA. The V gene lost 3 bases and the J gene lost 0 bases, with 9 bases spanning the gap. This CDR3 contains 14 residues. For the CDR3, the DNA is TGCAGCGTTGACAGCACCCGCTCCTACAATGAGCAGTTCTTC. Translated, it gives CSVDSTRSYNEQFF.

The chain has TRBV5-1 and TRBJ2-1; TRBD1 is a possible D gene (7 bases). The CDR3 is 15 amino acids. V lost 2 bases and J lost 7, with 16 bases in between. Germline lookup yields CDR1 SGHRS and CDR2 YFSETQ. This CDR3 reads CASSLIVQGRNEQFF. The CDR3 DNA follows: TGCGCCAGCAGCTTAATCGTACAGGGGAGGAATGAGCAGTTCTTC. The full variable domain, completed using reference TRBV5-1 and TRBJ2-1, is KAGVTQTPRYLIKTRGQQVTLSCSPISGHRSVSWYQQTPGQGLQFLFEYFSETQRNKGNFPGRFSGRQFSNSRSEMNVSTLELGDSALYLCASSLIVQGRNEQFFGPGTRLTVL.

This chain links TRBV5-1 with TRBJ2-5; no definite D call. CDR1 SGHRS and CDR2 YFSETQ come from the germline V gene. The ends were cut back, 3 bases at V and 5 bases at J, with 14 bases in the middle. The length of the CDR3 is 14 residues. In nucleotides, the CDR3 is TGCGCCAGCAGCTCCGTAGGCCCCGGGGAGACCCAGTACTTC. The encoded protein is CASSSVGPGETQYF.

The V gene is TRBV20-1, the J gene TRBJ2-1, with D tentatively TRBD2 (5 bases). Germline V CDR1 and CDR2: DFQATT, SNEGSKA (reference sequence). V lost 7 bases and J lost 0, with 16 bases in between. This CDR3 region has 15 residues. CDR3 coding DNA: TGCAGTGTAAAAGGACTCCCGAGCTCCTACAATGAGCAGTTCTTC. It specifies CSVKGLPSSYNEQFF.

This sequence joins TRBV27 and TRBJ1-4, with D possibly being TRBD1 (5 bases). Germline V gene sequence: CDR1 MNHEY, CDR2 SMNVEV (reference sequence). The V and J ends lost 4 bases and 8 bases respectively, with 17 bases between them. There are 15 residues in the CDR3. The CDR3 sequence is CASSSRAGTIEKLFF. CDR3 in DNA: TGTGCCAGCAGTTCTAGGGCAGGGACCATCGAAAAACTGTTTTTT.

The CDR3 DNA reads TGTGCCAGCCACTACGGGCGAATGAACACTGAAGCTTTCTTT. Translation gives CASHYGRMNTEAFF. The chain employs TRBV28 and TRBJ1-1; D unclear. In germline, CDR1 is MDHEN, CDR2 SYDVKM. Trimming left V 8 bases short and J 0 bases short, with 13 bases between. The CDR3 runs 14 residues. Drawing the rest from reference TRBV28 and TRBJ1-1, the complete variable domain is DVKVTQSSRYLVKRTGEKVFLECVQDMDHENMFWYRQDPGLGLRLIYFSYDVKMKEKGDIPEGYSVSREKKERFSLILESASTNQTSMYLCASHYGRMNTEAFFGQGTRLTVV.

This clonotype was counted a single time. This CDR3 is CASSQNTAQAFF. The CDR3 DNA follows: TGCGCCAGCAGCCAAAACACAGCACAAGCTTTCTTT. The rearrangement links TRBV4-3 to TRBJ1-1; D is undetermined. Germline CDR1 and CDR2: LGHNA and YSLEER. The ends were cut back, 2 bases at V and 9 bases at J, with 10 bases in the middle. The CDR3 is 12 residues long.